Below, 9 T cell receptor beta chains from the same sample are listed, as sequenced in a study of blood T cells in healthy people across ages. A second PCR of about 6 to 11 cycles used a sample-barcoded 5' primer and a J-beta primer mix. TCRdb reanalysed the 5' RACE reads using MiXCR and keeps one entry per CDR3 protein. The sample includes 800,000 or so distinct CDR3 sequences, approximately 25% of them seen just once. This same sample was also taken into another study, of T cells of mothers and their children.

Source material: blood. The receptors originated from a boy between 10 and 17 years old in good health.

This clonotype has a handful of counts. The J gene is TRBJ2-5, the V gene TRBV29-1; possibly TRBD2 for D (6 bases). CDR3 size: 9 residues. The V end was cut by 6 bases, the J end by 7 bases, with 6 bases between. CDR1 is SQVTM and CDR2 is ANQGSEA in the germline V gene. The CDR3 protein is CSVGGTQYF. In DNA, the CDR3 is TGCAGCGTGGGGGGGACCCAGTACTTC.

The chain links TRBV20-1 to TRBJ2-5; 9 positions agree with TRBD2. The germline V gene has CDR1 DFQATT and CDR2 SNEGSKA (reference sequence). This CDR3 is 14 amino acids long. The trim removed 6 bases at V and 2 bases at J, leaving 7 bases unmatched. The CDR3 spells CSAPPLAGQETQYF. CDR3 DNA sequence: TGCAGTGCACCTCCTCTAGCGGGGCAAGAGACCCAGTACTTC.

The chain employs TRBV20-1 and TRBJ2-7; 8 positions match TRBD1. The CDR3 spans 14 residues. Trimming took 5 bases from V and 0 from J; bases not matched to a gene: 6. Germline V gene lookup returns CDR1 DFQATT and CDR2 SNEGSKA (reference sequence). CDR3 sequence (DNA): TGCAGTGCTCCGGGACAGGAGAACTCCTACGAGCAGTACTTC. Translated, it gives CSAPGQENSYEQYF.

This clonotype appeared a few times. The chain has TRBV7-2 and TRBJ1-1, with a possible D match to TRBD1 (5 bases). The germline gives CDR1 SGHTA, CDR2 FQGNSA. V was cut by 1 base and J by 10 bases, with 22 bases left in between. The CDR3 is 16 amino acids. The CDR3 is CASSLDGQGGRPSAFF. Written as DNA, the CDR3 is TGTGCCAGCAGCTTAGACGGGCAGGGTGGGAGGCCTTCAGCTTTCTTT. The full variable domain, rest sourced from reference TRBV7-2 and TRBJ1-1, is GAGVSQSPSNKVTEKGKDVELRCDPISGHTALYWYRQSLGQGLEFLIYFQGNSAPDKSGLPSDRFSAERTGGSVSTLTIQRTQQEDSAVYLCASSLDGQGGRPSAFFGQGTRLTVV.

CDR3 DNA: TGCGCCAGCAGCCAAATGACAGTCTCCTACAATGAGCAGTTCTTC. This translates into CASSQMTVSYNEQFF. This chain joins TRBV4-3 and TRBJ2-1; D is possibly TRBD1 (5 bases). Trimming removed 2 bases from V and 0 bases from J, with 8 bases in between. The CDR3 totals 15 residues. From germline, CDR1 is LGHNA and CDR2 YSLEER.

This chain links TRBV4-2 with TRBJ2-3, with D unresolved. This CDR3 has 15 residues. V was clipped by 5 bases and J by 0 bases, with 12 bases between them. Germline V gives CDR1 LGHNA, CDR2 YNFKEQ. For the CDR3, the DNA is TGTGCCAGCAGCAACACAGCCAGTAGCACAGATACGCAGTATTTT. It translates to CASSNTASSTDTQYF.

The chain carries TRBV10-3 and TRBJ1-5; TRBD1 might be the D (5 bases). This CDR3 is built from 15 residues. With 2 bases removed from V and 2 bases from J, the gap between germline ends came to 10 bases. Germline loops: CDR1 ENHRY, CDR2 SYGVKD. Written as DNA, the CDR3 is TGTGCCATCAGTGAGCGGGGGGTAGGCAATCAGCCCCAGCATTTT. Translated, it gives CAISERGVGNQPQHF.

This clonotype was counted between two and nine times. V is TRBV2 and J is TRBJ2-3, with D unresolved. Germline values: CDR1 SNHLY, CDR2 FYNNEI. The CDR3 covers 15 residues. Trimming stripped 4 bases from V and 2 bases from J, with 13 bases between. CDR3 DNA: TGTGCCAGCAGTGGAAAGACCAGGTCCACAGATACGCAGTATTTT. Residues: CASSGKTRSTDTQYF.

This chain joins TRBV24-1 and TRBJ2-3; D uncertain. Trimming took 3 bases from V and 4 from J, leaving 10 bases between them. CDR3 size: 14 residues. Germline assignment: CDR1 KGHDR and CDR2 SFDVKD. The CDR3 bases are TGTGCCACCAGTGATAGGGTTACGGCAGATACGCAGTATTTT. This codes for CATSDRVTADTQYF.